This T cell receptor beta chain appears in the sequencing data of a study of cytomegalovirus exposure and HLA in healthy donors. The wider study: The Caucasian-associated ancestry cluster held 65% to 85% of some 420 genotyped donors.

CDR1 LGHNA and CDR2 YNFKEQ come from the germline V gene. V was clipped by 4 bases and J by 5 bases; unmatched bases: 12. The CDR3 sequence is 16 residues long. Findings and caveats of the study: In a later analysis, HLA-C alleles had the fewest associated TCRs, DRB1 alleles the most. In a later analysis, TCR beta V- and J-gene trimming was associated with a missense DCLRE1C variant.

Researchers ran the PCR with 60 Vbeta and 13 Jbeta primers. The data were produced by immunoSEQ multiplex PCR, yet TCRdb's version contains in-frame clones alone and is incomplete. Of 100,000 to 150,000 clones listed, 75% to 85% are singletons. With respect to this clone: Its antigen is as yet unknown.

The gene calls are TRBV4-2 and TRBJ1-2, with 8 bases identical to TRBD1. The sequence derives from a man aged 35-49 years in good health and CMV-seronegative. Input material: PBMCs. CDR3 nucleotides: TGTGCCAGCAGCCCCGGACAGGGAGGTTTTTGGTATGGCTACACCTTC. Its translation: CASSPGQGGFWYGYTF.